This T cell receptor (beta chain) was retrieved from a study of cytomegalovirus exposure and HLA in healthy donors (dated by TCRdb to between 2016 and 2019). Study-level background: An earlier analysis of roughly 500 of the donors reported about 290 Gb of sequence data and 117 million unique TCR beta sequences from 150 million to 200 million T cells. Roughly 300 gigabases of sequencing data and around 87 million unique TCR sequences were included in an early release covering several hundred HLA-typed donors. Among the roughly 380 genotyped donors, 81% belonged to the genetic ancestry cluster associated with self-reported Caucasian donors. The study aimed to test whether signatures of past pathogen exposure could be identified by cataloging public T cell receptors. The study used immunosequencing to profile the T cell repertoires of some 600 subjects and linked those repertoires to cytomegalovirus serostatus. Besides the first cohort of about 730 subjects, a separate validation cohort made up of over 100 different subjects was used. To predict cytomegalovirus infection status, the study combined high-throughput TCR immunosequencing, statistical association of individual TCRs with disease status, and machine learning. In a later analysis, previously published TCR beta repertoires from fewer than 750 donors were re-analyzed and high-resolution HLA genotyping was added so that TCR occurrence patterns could be studied. In the later analysis, no new phenotypic data were used to find candidate immune exposures; instead, reliance was placed on TCR beta sequences and their occurrence across donors. An earlier analysis of some 500 of the donors used high-throughput TCR beta sequencing to judge whether each TCR beta V gene segment behaved as functional or pseudogenic. Donor age, sex, ethnicity and CMV serostatus were compiled together with the repertoire data. A later genetic analysis took genome-wide SNP genotypes for 398 of the 666 donors and used that subset as a discovery cohort. Every discovery cohort repertoire had been produced on one sequencing platform. HLA typing covered class I and class II loci at four-digit resolution. Typing coverage differed by locus: A, B, C, DRB1 and DQB1 were typed in roughly 620-640 donors, DQA1 in 500 to 550, DPA1 in over 600, and DPB1 in around 490. Roughly 5 DR-DQ haplotypes were handled as single units for association and clustering because linkage in the cohort was strong. Across about 380 genotyped donors of the cohort, an average of about 240,000 unique TCR beta nucleotide sequences per donor were sequenced, and 15% to 20% of those sequences were non-productive.

Paper-wide results and their limitations: In a later analysis, TCR association rates were found to vary across HLA loci, with the most associated TCRs seen for DRB1 alleles and the fewest for HLA-C alleles. While some public TCRs were present in many individuals, most TCR sequences turned up only very rarely across donors. About 17 rarely observed V segments, including chromosome 9 orphons, were excluded from the earlier analysis of about 500 of the donors because counts were too low. The sequencing pipeline was judged likely to have produced a cluster of highly shared sequence variants as a technical artifact. In an earlier analysis of fewer than 700 of the donors, most TCR beta V segments appeared in productive rearrangements about 87% or about 30% of the time, broadly matching IMGT annotations. At a false discovery rate of 0.05, a later analysis linked some 17,000 TCR beta sequences to specific HLA alleles. In the study, 150 to 200 TCR beta chains were listed as associated with cytomegalovirus. Presence/absence analyses assumed roughly uniform sequencing depth across donors, an assumption that may not hold. An association between a missense DCLRE1C variant and V-gene and J-gene trimming of TCR beta chains was found in a later genetic analysis and replicated in an independent cohort. The classifier was reported to diagnose cytomegalovirus status with high specificity and sensitivity in both the original cohort and the validation cohort. This cohort had only TCR beta chains sequenced, and the lack of alpha or paired-chain data limited which features could be detected. Strong co-occurrence of HLA alleles, especially DR and DQ, made assigning TCR associations to individual alleles difficult. In vitro tests confirmed that a few of the cytomegalovirus-associated TCR beta chains recognize cytomegalovirus antigens. Most CMV-associated TCR beta chains appeared to be HLA-restricted in a later analysis, and the HLA associations seemed to be driven largely by CMV exposure. Correlated functional status among segregating V segments might reflect linkage disequilibrium, but an unknown experimental factor could not be ruled out. Because some donors lacked HLA typing at each locus, the association tests relied only on the typed subset. A further reported finding was that TCR beta sequences accurately predicted the HLA-A and HLA-B alleles for most subjects in the first cohort. Some IMGT-functional V segments, including TRBV6-2 and TRBV6-3, could not be told apart with the 87-base-pair reads, so those segments were excluded. A later analysis reported that several top co-occurrence clusters appeared linked to parvovirus B19, influenza, CMV and Epstein-Barr virus. The authors suggested that the approach could potentially be generalized to other disease states and immunological phenotypes. Compared with the approximately 670-donor mean, donors in an Asian-associated ancestry cluster had fewer N-insertions in productive TCRs, according to a later genetic analysis. For the cohort, immune exposure information was limited to CMV serostatus. A later analysis found that HLA-associated TCR beta chains were more clonally expanded and had lower generation probabilities than equally common non-associated chains.

Comments on this clone: It has no known antigen specificity. Qualities for individual bases were not recorded, and no much larger clone is one base off.

The cohort comprised 550 to 700 healthy bone marrow donors. At the time of sampling, all cohort members were nominally healthy, though unrecorded immune exposures were likely present. The donor tested CMV seronegative and was one of the 352 seronegative cohort members. Each donor provided a peripheral blood sample, and peripheral blood mononuclear cells were used for TCR beta sequencing. Genomic DNA extraction from the blood cell samples was performed with the Qiagen DNeasy Blood Extraction Kit. Library method: the immunoSEQ multiplex PCR assay. For the multiplex PCR, a mixture combining 60 forward primers for TCR Vbeta segments and 13 reverse primers for TCR Jbeta segments was used. A multiplex PCR assay on genomic DNA amplified the CDR3 region of rearranged TCR beta genes. On the Illumina HiSeq System, the amplified TCR beta libraries were sequenced as 87-base-pair reads. The authors' pipeline ran thus. A later analysis tallied some 79 million unique TCR beta chains across the 610 or so repertoires, and approximately 12 million of those chains were shared by two or more donors. A nearest-neighbor algorithm error-corrected the raw reads and collapsed the reads into unique sequences, merging closely related sequences to remove PCR and sequencing errors. CDR3 sequences were aligned to IMGT reference sequences to assign V, D and J gene segments. For a sequence to be retained, at least a six-nucleotide match to both a V gene segment and a J gene segment was required. Rearrangements were classified as productive when the CDR3 lacked stop codons and remained in frame with V and J, and all other rearrangements were classified as non-productive. CDR3 was defined according to IMGT convention as the region running from the second conserved V-encoded cysteine to the conserved J-encoded phenylalanine. In an earlier analysis of around 600 of the donors, sequences lacking an unambiguous match to a single V gene segment were excluded. In an earlier analysis of about 590 of the donors, a V segment was called functional when productive rearrangements were above 56.7%, and segregating when the standard deviation between donors exceeded 5%. A statistical classification framework was developed to diagnose cytomegalovirus status using the catalog of TCR beta chain sequences. A later analysis assigned V and J genes by comparing TCR nucleotide sequences with IMGT/GENE-DB human TR gene sequences. In a later analysis, CDR3 sequences and most-parsimonious VDJ recombination scenarios were assigned using the TCRdist pipeline. In a later analysis, every TCR beta chain was defined by the combination of its CDR3 amino acid sequence and its V-gene family, and reads without a unique V-gene family were dropped. To address suspected cross-contamination and a sequencing artifact, a later analysis removed several hundred highly shared, low-generation-probability nucleotide sequences. In a later analysis, a clonal expansion index was calculated for each public chain from normalized within-repertoire ranks of inferred template counts. Generation probabilities in a later analysis came from a VDJ recombination model fitted to out-of-frame rearrangements, and those results were checked against IGoR. In a later analysis, TCR-TCR, TCR-HLA and TCR-CMV co-occurrence was scored with hypergeometric tests, and a repertoire-size bias correction was applied to TCR pairs. To estimate false discovery rates, a later analysis permuted the HLA or CMV assignments 20 times. In a later analysis, co-occurring TCRs were grouped using DBSCAN, with TCRdist sequence similarity added in when clustering inside HLA-allele-positive subsets. Repertoires with fewer than 30,000 or more than 120,000 public chains were left out of co-occurrence clustering, as were about 5 repertoires with anomalous nucleotide sharing. Here the immuneACCESS table is served through TCRdb, limited to in-frame sequences with V and J called. Missing clones are a known gap in these copies; in checked studies unresolved V genes cover under half, and the rest lacks a known reason. Clone size and the V and J calls come from that table; the DNA yielded D and trimming. This sample has about 130,000 clones in its table, and about 80% of those were observed once. Jointly, the top ten make up around 1.2% of the sample.

CDR1 SGHRS and CDR2 YFSETQ were looked up in the germline V gene. The cysteine opens and the phenylalanine closes a CDR3 of 14 amino acids. Just CDR3 DNA is preserved here, 42 bases in frame from base 1. V trim: 5 bases; J trim: 4 bases; unmatched bases: 7. Sequencing was carried out using PBMCs. The chain is made from TRBV5-1 and TRBJ1-1, and TRBD1 matches 8 of the central bases. The sequence derives from a girl aged 2-10 years in good health and CMV-seronegative. The DNA is as follows: TGCGCCAGCAGACAACAGGGGGGGGGCACTGAAGCTTTCTTT. This encodes CASRQQGGGTEAFF.